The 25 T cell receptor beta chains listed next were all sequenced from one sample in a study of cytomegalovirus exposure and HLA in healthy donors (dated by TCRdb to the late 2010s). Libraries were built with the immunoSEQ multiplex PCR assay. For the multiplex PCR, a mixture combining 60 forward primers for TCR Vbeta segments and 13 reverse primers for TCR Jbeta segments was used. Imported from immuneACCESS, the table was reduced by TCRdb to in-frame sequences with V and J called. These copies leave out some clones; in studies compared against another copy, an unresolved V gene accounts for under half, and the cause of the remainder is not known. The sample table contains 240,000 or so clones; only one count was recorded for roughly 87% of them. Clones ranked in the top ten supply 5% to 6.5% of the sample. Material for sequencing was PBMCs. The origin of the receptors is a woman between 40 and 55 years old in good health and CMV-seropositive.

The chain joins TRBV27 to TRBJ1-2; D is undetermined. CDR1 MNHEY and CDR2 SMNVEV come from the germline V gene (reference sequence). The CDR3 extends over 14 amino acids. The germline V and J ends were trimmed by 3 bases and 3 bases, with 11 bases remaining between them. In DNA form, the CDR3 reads TGTGCCAGCAGTTTCGCAGGAGGAGACTATGGCTACACCTTC. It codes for CASSFAGGDYGYTF.

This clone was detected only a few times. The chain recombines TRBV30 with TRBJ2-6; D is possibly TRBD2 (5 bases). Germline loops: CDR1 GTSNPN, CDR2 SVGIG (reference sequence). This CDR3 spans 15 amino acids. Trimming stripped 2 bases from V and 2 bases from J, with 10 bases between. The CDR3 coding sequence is TGTGCCTGGAGTCGTGGAGGCCCTGGGGCCAACGTCCTGACTTTC. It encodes CAWSRGGPGANVLTF. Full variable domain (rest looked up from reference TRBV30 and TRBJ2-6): SQTIHQWPATLVQPVGSPLSLECTVEGTSNPNLYWYRQAAGRGLQLLFYSVGIGQISSEVPQNLSASRPQDRQFILSSKKLLLSDSGFYLCAWSRGGPGANVLTFGAGSRLTVL.

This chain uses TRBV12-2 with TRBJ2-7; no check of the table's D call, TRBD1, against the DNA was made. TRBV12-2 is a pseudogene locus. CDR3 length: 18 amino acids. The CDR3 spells CASRLRDRAFGKTYEQYF. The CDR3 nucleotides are TGTGCAAGTCGCTTAAGGGACAGGGCGTTCGGAAAAACCTACGAGCAGTACTTC.

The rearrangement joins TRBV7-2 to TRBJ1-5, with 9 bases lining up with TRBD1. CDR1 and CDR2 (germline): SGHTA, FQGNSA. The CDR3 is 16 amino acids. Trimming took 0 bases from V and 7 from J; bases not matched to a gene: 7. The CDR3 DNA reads TGTGCCAGCAGCTTAGCGCCGACAGGGGGATGGCAGCCCCAGCATTTT. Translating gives CASSLAPTGGWQPQHF.

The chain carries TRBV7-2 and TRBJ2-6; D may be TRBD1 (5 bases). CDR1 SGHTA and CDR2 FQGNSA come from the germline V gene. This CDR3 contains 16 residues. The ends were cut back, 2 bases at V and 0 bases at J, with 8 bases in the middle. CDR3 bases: TGTGCCAGCAGCTTACAACAGGTCTCTGGGGCCAACGTCCTGACTTTC. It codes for CASSLQQVSGANVLTF.

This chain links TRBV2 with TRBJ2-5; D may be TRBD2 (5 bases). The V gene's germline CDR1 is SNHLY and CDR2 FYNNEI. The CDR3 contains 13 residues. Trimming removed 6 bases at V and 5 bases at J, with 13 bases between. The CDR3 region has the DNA TGTGCCAGCAGCATCCTAGCCCGGGAGACCCAGTACTTC. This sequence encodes CASSILARETQYF.

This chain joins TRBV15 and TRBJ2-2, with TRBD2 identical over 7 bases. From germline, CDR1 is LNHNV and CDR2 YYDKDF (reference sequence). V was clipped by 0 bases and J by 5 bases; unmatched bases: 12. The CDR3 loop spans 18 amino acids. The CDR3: CATSRDSREAGRTGELFF. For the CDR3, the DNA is TGTGCCACCAGCAGAGATAGTAGGGAAGCGGGGCGGACCGGGGAGCTGTTTTTT.

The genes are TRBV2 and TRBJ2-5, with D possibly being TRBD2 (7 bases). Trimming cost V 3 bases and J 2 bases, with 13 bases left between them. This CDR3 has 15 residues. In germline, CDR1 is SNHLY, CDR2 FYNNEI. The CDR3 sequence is CASSEAGGTQETQYF. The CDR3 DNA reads TGTGCCAGCAGTGAGGCCGGGGGGACACAAGAGACCCAGTACTTC.

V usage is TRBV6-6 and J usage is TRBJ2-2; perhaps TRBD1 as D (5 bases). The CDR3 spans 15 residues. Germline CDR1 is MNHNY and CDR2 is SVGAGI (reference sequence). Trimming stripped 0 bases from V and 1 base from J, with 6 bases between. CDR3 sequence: CASSYSTENTGELFF. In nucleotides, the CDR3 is TGTGCCAGCAGTTACTCGACAGAGAACACCGGGGAGCTGTTTTTT.

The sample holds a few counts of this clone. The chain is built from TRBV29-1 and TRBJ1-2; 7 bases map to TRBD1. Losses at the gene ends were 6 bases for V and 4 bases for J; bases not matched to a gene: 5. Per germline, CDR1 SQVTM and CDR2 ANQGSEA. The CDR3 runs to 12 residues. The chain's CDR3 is CSVRQGIYGYTF. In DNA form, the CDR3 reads TGCAGCGTCCGACAGGGCATCTATGGCTACACCTTC.

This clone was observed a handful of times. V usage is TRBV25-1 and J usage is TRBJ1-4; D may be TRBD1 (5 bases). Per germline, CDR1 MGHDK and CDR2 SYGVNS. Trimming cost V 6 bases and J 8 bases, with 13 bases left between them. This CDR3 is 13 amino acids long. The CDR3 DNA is TGTGCCAGCAGGGGGGGAGGCTACGAAAAACTGTTTTTT. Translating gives CASRGGGYEKLFF.

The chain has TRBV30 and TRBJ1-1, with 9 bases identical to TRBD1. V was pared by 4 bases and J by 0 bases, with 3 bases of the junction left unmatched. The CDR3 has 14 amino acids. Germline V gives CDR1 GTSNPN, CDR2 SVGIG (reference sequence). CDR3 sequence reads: CAWNRGPVNTEAFF. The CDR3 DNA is TGTGCCTGGAACAGGGGGCCGGTGAACACTGAAGCTTTCTTT.

The DNA of the CDR3 is TGTGCCAGCAGTTTATCACCAATCACGGGTGAGCAGTTCTTC. It yields the protein CASSLSPITGEQFF. This chain links TRBV27 with TRBJ2-1, with D hard to call. CDR1 is MNHEY, CDR2 SMNVEV, per germline (reference sequence). V lost 0 bases to trimming and J lost 9 bases, with 12 bases between them. The CDR3 covers 14 residues.

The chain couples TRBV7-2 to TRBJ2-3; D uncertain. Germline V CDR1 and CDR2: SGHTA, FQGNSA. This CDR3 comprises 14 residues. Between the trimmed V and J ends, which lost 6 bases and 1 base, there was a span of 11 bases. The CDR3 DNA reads TGTGCCAGCAGGGCCGAAACCGGCACAGATACGCAGTATTTT. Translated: CASRAETGTDTQYF.

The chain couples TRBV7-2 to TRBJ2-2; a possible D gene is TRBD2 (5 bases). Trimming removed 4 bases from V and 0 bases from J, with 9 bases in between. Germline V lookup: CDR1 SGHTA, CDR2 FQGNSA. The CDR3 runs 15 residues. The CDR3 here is CASSSTRPNTGELFF. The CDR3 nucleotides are TGTGCCAGCAGCTCCACTAGACCGAACACCGGGGAGCTGTTTTTT. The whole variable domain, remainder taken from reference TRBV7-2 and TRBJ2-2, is GAGVSQSPSNKVTEKGKDVELRCDPISGHTALYWYRQSLGQGLEFLIYFQGNSAPDKSGLPSDRFSAERTGGSVSTLTIQRTQQEDSAVYLCASSSTRPNTGELFFGEGSRLTVL.

CDR3 nucleotides: TGTGCCAGCAGCTCGTATACCGCGGGACAGGGCCACGAGCAGTACTTC. It encodes CASSSYTAGQGHEQYF. This chain uses TRBV5-7 with TRBJ2-7; TRBD1 aligns across 9 bases. TRBV5-7 is flagged as an ORF with uncertain function. The V segment lost 3 bases and the J segment 5 bases; nucleotides outside the gene matches: 12. The CDR3 contains 16 residues.

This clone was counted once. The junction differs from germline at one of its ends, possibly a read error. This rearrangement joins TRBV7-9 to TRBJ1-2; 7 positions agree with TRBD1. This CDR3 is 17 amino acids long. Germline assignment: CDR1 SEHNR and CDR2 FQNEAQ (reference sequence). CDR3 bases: TGTTCCAGCAGCTTGCAGGGGGAAAGGGCGACTAACTATGGCTACACCTTC. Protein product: CSSSLQGERATNYGYTF. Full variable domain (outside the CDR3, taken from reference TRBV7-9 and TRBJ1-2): DTGVSQNPRHKITKRGQNVTFRCDPISEHNRLYWYRQTLGQGPEFLTYFQNEAQLEKSRLLSDRFSAERPKGSFSTLEIQRTEQGDSAMYLCSSSLQGERATNYGYTFGSGTRLTVV.

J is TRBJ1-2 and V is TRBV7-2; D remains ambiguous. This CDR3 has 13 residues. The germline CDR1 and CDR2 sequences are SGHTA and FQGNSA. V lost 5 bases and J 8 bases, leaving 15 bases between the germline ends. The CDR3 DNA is TGTGCCAGCAGCCCTGACACCTTTCGAGGCTACACCTTC. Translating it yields CASSPDTFRGYTF.

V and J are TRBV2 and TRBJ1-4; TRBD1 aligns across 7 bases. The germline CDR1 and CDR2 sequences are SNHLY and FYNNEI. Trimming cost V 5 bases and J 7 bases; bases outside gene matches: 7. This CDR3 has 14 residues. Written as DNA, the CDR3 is TGTGCCAGCAGTTCCCACCGGGACAGTGAAAAACTGTTTTTT. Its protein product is CASSSHRDSEKLFF.

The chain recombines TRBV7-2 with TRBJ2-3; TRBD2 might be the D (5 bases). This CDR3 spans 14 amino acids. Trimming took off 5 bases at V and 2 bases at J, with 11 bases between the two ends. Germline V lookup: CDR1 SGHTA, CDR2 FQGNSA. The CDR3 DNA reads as TGTGCCAGCAGCCGGGATCCCCTCACAGATACGCAGTATTTT. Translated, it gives CASSRDPLTDTQYF.

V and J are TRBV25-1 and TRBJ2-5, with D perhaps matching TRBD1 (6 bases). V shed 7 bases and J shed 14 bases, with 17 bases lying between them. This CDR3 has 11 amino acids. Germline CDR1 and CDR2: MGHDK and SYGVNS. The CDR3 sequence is CASTQQGGTYF. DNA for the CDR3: TGTGCCAGCACCCAACAGGGCGGAACATACTTC.

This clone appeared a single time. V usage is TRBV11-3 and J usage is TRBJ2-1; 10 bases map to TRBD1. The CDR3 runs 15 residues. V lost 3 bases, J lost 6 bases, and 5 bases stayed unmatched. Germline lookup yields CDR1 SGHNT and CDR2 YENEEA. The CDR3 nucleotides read TGTGCCAGCAGCTTGAGACAGGGGGCGGTCAATGAGCAGTTCTTC. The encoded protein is CASSLRQGAVNEQFF.

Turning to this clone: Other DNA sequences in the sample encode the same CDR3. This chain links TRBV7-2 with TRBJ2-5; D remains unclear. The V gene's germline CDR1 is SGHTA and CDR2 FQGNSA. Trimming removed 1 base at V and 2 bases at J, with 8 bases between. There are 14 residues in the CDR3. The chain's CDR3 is CASSLGLLQETQYF. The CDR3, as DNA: TGTGCCAGCAGCTTAGGACTTCTTCAAGAGACCCAGTACTTC.

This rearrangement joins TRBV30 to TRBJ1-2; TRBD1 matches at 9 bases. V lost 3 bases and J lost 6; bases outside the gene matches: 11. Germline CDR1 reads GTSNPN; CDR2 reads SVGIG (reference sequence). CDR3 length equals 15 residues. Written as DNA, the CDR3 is TGTGCCTGGAGCTTTACGCGGGGACAGGGAAATGGCTACACCTTC. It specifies CAWSFTRGQGNGYTF.

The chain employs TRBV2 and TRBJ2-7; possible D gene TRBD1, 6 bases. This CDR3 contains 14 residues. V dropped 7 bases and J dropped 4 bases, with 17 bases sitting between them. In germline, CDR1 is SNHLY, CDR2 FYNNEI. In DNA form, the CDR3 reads TGTGCCAGCAAGGACCGGGACATCTTATACGAGCAGTACTTC. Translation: CASKDRDILYEQYF.